The subject of this entry is one T cell receptor beta chain. What it binds is not known. This specimen comes from a study of CXCR3-negative and CXCR3-positive naive CD8 T cells. Study-wide points: For CXCR3-positive naive cells, TRB CDR3s were more hydrophobic than those of CXCR3-negative naive cells.

In preparing the TRB cDNA libraries, 5' RACE with UMI labels was used. Reprocessing the 5' RACE reads, TCRdb reports a single entry for every CDR3 protein and omits DNA. The sample yields 140,000 to 150,000 distinct CDR3 sequences, of which the top ten take up under 0.35%. The receptor comes from a human donor in good health. Some clones in this sample may be carry-over from other donors' samples. The sample consisted of naive CXCR3+ CD8+ T cells from blood. Stated subset: CD45RO-CCR7+CD27+CD95- naive CD8+ T cells expressing CXCR3 (TNR3+).

The CDR3 spells CAISESRRTDEQFF. The chain combines TRBV10-3 with TRBJ2-1. The CDR3 contains 14 residues. CDR1 and CDR2 (germline): ENHRY, SYGVKD.